Below are 3 T cell receptor beta chains sequenced from a single sample in a study of cytomegalovirus exposure and HLA in healthy donors. PCR employed 60 Vbeta and 13 Jbeta primers. The repertoire was sequenced with immunoSEQ multiplex PCR; TCRdb's copy has only in-frame clones and lacks some. The data show about 170,000 clones, 73% seen once. Sequenced input: PBMCs. The receptors were sampled from a woman under 30 in good health and CMV-seropositive.

The chain joins TRBV5-8 to TRBJ1-1; D uncertain. The length of the CDR3 is 15 residues. The V end was cut by 0 bases, the J end by 4 bases, with 13 bases between. CDR1 and CDR2 from the germline V gene are SGHTS and YDEGEE. The CDR3 DNA sequence: TGTGCCAGCAGCTTGGCGAGGAGACGGGTCACTGAAGCTTTCTTT. This gives the protein CASSLARRRVTEAFF.

In DNA form, the CDR3 reads TGCAGCGTTACCTCAGAGCGACAGGGGAACTATGGCTACACCTTC. It translates to CSVTSERQGNYGYTF. This chain joins TRBV29-1 and TRBJ1-2; TRBD1 agrees at 8 bases. Trimming removed 5 bases from V and 2 bases from J; junction bases left unmatched: 10. CDR3 length equals 15 residues. CDR1 and CDR2 from the germline V gene are SQVTM and ANQGSEA.

The CDR3 coding sequence is TGCGCCAGCAGGTACAACGCCCTGGACAGGGGTCCTTACAATGAGCAGTTCTTC. Its translation is CASRYNALDRGPYNEQFF. The genes are TRBV4-1 and TRBJ2-1, with 9 bases identical to TRBD1. This CDR3 is 18 amino acids long. Germline V gives CDR1 MGHRA, CDR2 YSYEKL. The junction had 16 bases not matched to a gene; V was cut back by 6 bases and J by 4 bases.